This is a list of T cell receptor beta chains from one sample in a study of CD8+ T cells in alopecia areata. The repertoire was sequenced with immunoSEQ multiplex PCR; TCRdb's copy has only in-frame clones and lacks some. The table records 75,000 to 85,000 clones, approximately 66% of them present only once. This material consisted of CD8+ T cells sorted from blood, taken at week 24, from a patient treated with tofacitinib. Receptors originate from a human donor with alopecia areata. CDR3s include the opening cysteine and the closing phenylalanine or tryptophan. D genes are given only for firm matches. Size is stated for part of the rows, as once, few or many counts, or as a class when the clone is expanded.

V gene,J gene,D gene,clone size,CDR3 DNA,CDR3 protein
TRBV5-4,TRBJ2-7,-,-,TGTGCCAGCAGCTCCGGGATTACCTACGAGCAGTACTTC,CASSSGITYEQYF
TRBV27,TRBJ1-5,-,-,TGTGCCAGCAGTTTGGTAGGCAGACATAGCAATCAGCCCCAGCATTTT,CASSLVGRHSNQPQHF
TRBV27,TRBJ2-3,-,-,TGTGCCAGCAGTTTACTGGCCTCCGGCACAGATACGCAGTATTTT,CASSLLASGTDTQYF
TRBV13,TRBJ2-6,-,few,TGTGCCAGCAGCTTAGAAGGAGGCTCAGGTGGGGCCAACGTCCTGACTTTC,CASSLEGGSGGANVLTF
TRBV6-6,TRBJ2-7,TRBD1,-,TGTGCCAGCACCCAACCCGGGGACAGGGGCGAGCAGTACTTC,CASTQPGDRGEQYF
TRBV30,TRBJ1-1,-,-,TGTGCCTGGAGTGACCCCCCCGGGGGGAACACTGAAGCTTTCTTT,CAWSDPPGGNTEAFF
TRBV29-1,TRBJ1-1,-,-,TGCAGCGTTGAAGTCACTGAAGCTTTCTTT,CSVEVTEAFF
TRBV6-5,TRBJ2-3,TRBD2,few,TGTGCCAGCAGCCTAGCGGGGGGGCGAGCAGATACGCAGTATTTT,CASSLAGGRADTQYF
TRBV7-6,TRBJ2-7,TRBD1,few,TGTGCCAGCAGCTTAGCGGTTGTAGGTAGGGGGCAAACCTACGAGCAGTACTTC,CASSLAVVGRGQTYEQYF
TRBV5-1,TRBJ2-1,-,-,TGCGCCAGCAGCCCGGGACTTTCCAATGAGCAGTTCTTC,CASSPGLSNEQFF
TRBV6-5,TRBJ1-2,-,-,TGTGCCAGCAGTTACGAGGGCGTAGATGGCTACACCTTC,CASSYEGVDGYTF
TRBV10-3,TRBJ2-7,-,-,TGTGCCATCAGTGAGAACCTCTACGAGCAGTACTTC,CAISENLYEQYF
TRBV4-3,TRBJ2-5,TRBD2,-,TGCGCCAGCAGCCAAGAGTCCGGCGGGAGAGAGACCCAGTACTTC,CASSQESGGRETQYF
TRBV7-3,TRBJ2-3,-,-,TGTGCCAGCAGCTCGGACGGCAATCTAAATACGCAGTATTTT,CASSSDGNLNTQYF
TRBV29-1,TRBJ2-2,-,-,TGCAGCGTTATACAGGGGAACACCGGGGAGCTGTTTTTT,CSVIQGNTGELFF
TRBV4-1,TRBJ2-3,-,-,TGCGCCAGCAGCCAAGAACAGGCTAGCACAGATACGCAGTATTTT,CASSQEQASTDTQYF
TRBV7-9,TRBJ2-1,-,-,TGTGCCAGCAGCGAACCCCGCAGGGTAAACACCAATGAGCAGTTCTTC,CASSEPRRVNTNEQFF
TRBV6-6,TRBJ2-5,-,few,TGTGCCAGCAGTTACAACGGGTATCGGCAAGAGACCCAGTACTTC,CASSYNGYRQETQYF
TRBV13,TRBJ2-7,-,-,TGTGCCAGCAGCTTTAGAGAGGAGCAGTACTTC,CASSFREEQYF
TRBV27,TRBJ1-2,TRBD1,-,TGTGCCAGCAGTACGGGACAGGGGAGGGAGAACGATGGCTACACCTTC,CASSTGQGRENDGYTF
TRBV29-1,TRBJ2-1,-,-,TGCAGCGTTGAACTGAAGGCGGACAATGAGCAGTTCTTC,CSVELKADNEQFF
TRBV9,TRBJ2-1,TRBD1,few,TGTGCCAGCAGCGTAGCAGGGGGCCCCTACAATGAGCAGTTCTTC,CASSVAGGPYNEQFF
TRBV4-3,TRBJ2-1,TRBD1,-,TGCGCCAGCAGCCAGTCACCGGGACAGGTTTACAATGAGCAGTTCTTC,CASSQSPGQVYNEQFF
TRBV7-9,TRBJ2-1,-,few,TGTGCCAGCAGCTTCGGTCAAACCCATGAGCAGTTCTTC,CASSFGQTHEQFF
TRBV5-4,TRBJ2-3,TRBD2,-,TGTGCCAGCAGCTTGGGACTAGCGGGCACAGATACGCAGTATTTT,CASSLGLAGTDTQYF
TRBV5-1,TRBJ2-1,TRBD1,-,TGCGCCAGCAACCCAGGACAGGGGGCGAGGAATGAGCAGTTCTTC,CASNPGQGARNEQFF
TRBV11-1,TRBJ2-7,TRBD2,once,TGTGCCAGCAGGACTAGCGGAGCCTACGAGCAGTACTTC,CASRTSGAYEQYF
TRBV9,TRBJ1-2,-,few,TGTGCCAGCAGCTCGGACACAGGTCGACATGGCTACACCTTC,CASSSDTGRHGYTF
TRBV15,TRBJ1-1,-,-,TGTGCCACCAGCAGAGTCGGGGAGGAAGCTTTCTTT,CATSRVGEEAFF
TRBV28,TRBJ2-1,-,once,TGTGCCAGCAGTTCCACTTCTAGCTCCTACAATGAGCAGTTCTTC,CASSSTSSSYNEQFF
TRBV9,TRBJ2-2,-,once,TGTGCCAGCAGCGCCCGTTGGAGACCGGCGAACACCGGGGAGCTGTTTTTT,CASSARWRPANTGELFF
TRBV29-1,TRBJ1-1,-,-,TGCAGCGTGGAAACCGGGACGGGACCTGAAGCTTTCTTT,CSVETGTGPEAFF
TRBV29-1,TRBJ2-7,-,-,TGCAGCGTGGGGACGGGGACCTACGAGCAGTACTTC,CSVGTGTYEQYF
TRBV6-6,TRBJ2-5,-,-,TGTGCCAGCAGTGACGGACACCAAGAGACCCAGTACTTC,CASSDGHQETQYF
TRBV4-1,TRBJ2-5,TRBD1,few,TGCGCCAGCAGCGGCACAGGGGAAGAGACCCAGTACTTC,CASSGTGEETQYF
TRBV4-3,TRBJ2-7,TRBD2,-,TGCGCCAGCAGCGAAGGGACTAGCGGGTCCTACGAGCAGTACTTC,CASSEGTSGSYEQYF
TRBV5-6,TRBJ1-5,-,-,TGTGCCAGCAGCTTGGCGGCGGGCCAGCCCCAGCATTTT,CASSLAAGQPQHF
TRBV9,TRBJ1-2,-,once,TGTGCCAGCAGCGTAGGTAGCTGGCGGGGGACCCCTCATGGCTACACCTTC,CASSVGSWRGTPHGYTF
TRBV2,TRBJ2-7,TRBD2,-,TGTGCCAGCAATTCGGGGGGTGTCTACGAGCAGTACTTC,CASNSGGVYEQYF
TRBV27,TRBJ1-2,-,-,TGTGCCAGCAGTCAGGGCAGGGGAGGCTATGGCTACACCTTC,CASSQGRGGYGYTF
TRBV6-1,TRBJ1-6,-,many,TGTGCCAGCAGTGACGGCAGGGAAAGGTCACCCCTCCACTTT,CASSDGRERSPLHF
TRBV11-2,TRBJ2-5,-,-,TGTGCCAGCAGACCCGTGGGAAGGAGAGAGACCCAGTACTTC,CASRPVGRRETQYF
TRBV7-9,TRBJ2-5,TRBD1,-,TGTGCCAGCAGCTTAATTACAGGGGGACAAGAGACCCAGTACTTC,CASSLITGGQETQYF
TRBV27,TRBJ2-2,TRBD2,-,TGTGCCAGCAGTTCCCGGACTAGCGGGGGCAACACCGGGGAGCTGTTTTTT,CASSSRTSGGNTGELFF
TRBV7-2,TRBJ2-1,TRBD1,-,TGTGCCAGCAGCTTAGGGGACAGCCAGTTCTTC,CASSLGDSQFF
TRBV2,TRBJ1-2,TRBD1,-,TGTGCCAGCACCGGACAGGGAGGGGGCTACACCTTC,CASTGQGGGYTF
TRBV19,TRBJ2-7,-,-,TGTGCCAGTAGTATTATAGTTGGGGCAGTTACCTACGAGCAGTACTTC,CASSIIVGAVTYEQYF
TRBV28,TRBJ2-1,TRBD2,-,TGTGCCAGCAGTACCAGACTAGCGAAAACCTACAATGAGCAGTTCTTC,CASSTRLAKTYNEQFF
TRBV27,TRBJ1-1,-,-,TGTGCCAGCAGTTTACCGGGTTCAAATGAAGCTTTCTTT,CASSLPGSNEAFF
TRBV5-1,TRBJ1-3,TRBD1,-,TGCGCCAGCAGCTTGTTAATGCCGGGACAGGAAGGAAACACCATATATTTT,CASSLLMPGQEGNTIYF
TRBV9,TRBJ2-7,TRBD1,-,TGTGCCAGCAGCTCCGAGGACTGGCCCCAGGGGGAGTACGAGCAGTACTTC,CASSSEDWPQGEYEQYF
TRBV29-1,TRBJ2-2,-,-,TGCAGCGCCGTGGTTCGAGGGGGGACCGGGGAGCTGTTTTTT,CSAVVRGGTGELFF
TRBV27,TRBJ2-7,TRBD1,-,TGTGCCAGCAGTTTATCGGGCCAGGGGGCATCCTCCGAGCAGTACTTC,CASSLSGQGASSEQYF
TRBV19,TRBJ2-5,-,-,TGTGCCAGTAGTATCAACGGAAGACCCAAAGAGACCCAGTACTTC,CASSINGRPKETQYF